The 20 T cell receptor beta chains reported below all come from one sample, sequenced in a study of T cell responses to AZD1222 COVID-19 vaccine. The repertoire was sequenced with immunoSEQ multiplex PCR; TCRdb's copy has only in-frame clones and lacks some. This table has 250,000 to 300,000 clones, roughly 93% appearing once. The sample in question was peripheral blood, obtained 28 days after the second AZD1222 dose. The receptors derive from an adult who received the AZD1222 COVID-19 vaccine.

This rearrangement joins TRBV15 to TRBJ2-7, with D perhaps assigned TRBD1 or TRBD2 (6 bases each). The CDR3 length is 14 residues. Trimming stripped 6 bases from V and 3 bases from J, with 15 bases between. Per germline, CDR1 LNHNV and CDR2 YYDKDF (reference sequence). CDR3 protein: CATRAYEGGYEQYF. CDR3 in DNA: TGTGCCACCAGGGCCTATGAGGGGGGCTACGAGCAGTACTTC. The full variable domain, with the rest looked up from reference TRBV15 and TRBJ2-7, is DAMVIQNPRYQVTQFGKPVTLSCSQTLNHNVMYWYQQKSSQAPKLLFHYYDKDFNNEADTPDNFQSRRPNTSFCFLDIRSPGLGDTAMYLCATRAYEGGYEQYFGPGTRLTVT.

This chain uses TRBV7-2 with TRBJ2-1; 10 bases are shared with TRBD2. The germline CDR1 and CDR2 sequences are SGHTA and FQGNSA. The V gene end was trimmed by 4 bases and the J gene end by 5 bases; junction bases not matched to a gene: 8. This CDR3 comprises 16 residues. The DNA for the CDR3 is TGTGCCAGCAGCTCTCAACTAGCGGGGCCTAACAATGAGCAGTTCTTC. Translated: CASSSQLAGPNNEQFF.

The rearrangement joins TRBV20-1 to TRBJ2-3; no clear D. This CDR3 has 15 residues. Per the germline V gene, CDR1 is DFQATT and CDR2 is SNEGSKA (reference sequence). Deletions cut 3 bases from V and 4 bases from J, with 17 bases between. The CDR3 nucleotides are TGCAGTGCTAGTGGATGGTCGAGCGTACCAGATACGCAGTATTTT. Translation gives CSASGWSSVPDTQYF.

This chain's CDR3 is CASSGLAGGGEQYF. The CDR3 DNA reads TGTGCCAGCAGTGGTCTAGCGGGAGGTGGTGAGCAGTACTTC. The gene calls are TRBV2 and TRBJ2-7, with TRBD2 matching 11 bases. Germline loops: CDR1 SNHLY, CDR2 FYNNEI. The CDR3 has 14 amino acids. Losses at the gene ends were 4 bases for V and 7 bases for J; bases not matched to a gene: 6.

CDR3 nucleotides: TGTGCCAGTAGTACCCCCGGGAGCGTCGAGAACACCGGGGAGCTGTTTTTT. The encoded protein is CASSTPGSVENTGELFF. This chain connects TRBV19 to TRBJ2-2, with D perhaps TRBD2 (6 bases). The germline V and J ends were trimmed by 4 bases and 1 base, with 16 bases remaining between them. The CDR3 extends over 17 amino acids. Per the germline V gene, CDR1 is LNHDA and CDR2 is SQIVND (reference sequence).

The V gene is TRBV7-8, the J gene TRBJ2-7; a possible D gene is TRBD1 (6 bases). The CDR3 totals 14 residues. CDR1 is SGHVS, CDR2 FQNEAQ, per germline. Trimming pared 2 bases from V and 2 bases from J, leaving 10 bases between. The CDR3 DNA sequence: TGTGCCAGCAGCTTAAGGACAGTCCCCTACGAGCAGTACTTC. Protein: CASSLRTVPYEQYF.

The chain carries TRBV3-1 (or the pseudogene TRBV3-2) and TRBJ1-1; 7 bases line up with TRBD1. V gave up 4 bases and J gave up 8 bases; unmatched junction bases: 13. Per germline, CDR1 LGHDT and CDR2 YNNKEL (reference sequence). This CDR3 comprises 15 residues. The CDR3 DNA follows: TGTGCCAGCAGCCCGCCCGGCAGGGGGGTTCGAGAAGCTTTCTTT. Translated, it gives CASSPPGRGVREAFF.

The chain combines TRBV6-6 with TRBJ2-3, with D possibly TRBD2 on 5 matching bases. Germline V lookup: CDR1 MNHNY, CDR2 SVGAGI (reference sequence). This CDR3 region has 14 residues. Trimming cost V 7 bases and J 7 bases, with 18 bases left between them. CDR3 protein: CASTQRATQHTQYF. The CDR3 nucleotides are TGTGCCAGCACCCAGAGGGCTACACAGCATACGCAGTATTTT.

The J gene is TRBJ1-3, the V gene TRBV12-3 or TRBV12-4; D remains unclear. CDR3 size: 11 residues. V was pared by 7 bases and J by 11 bases, with 12 bases between. The CDR3 DNA follows: TGTGCCAGCACCTCACCCCGCGCCATATATTTT. Its translation is CASTSPRAIYF.

This chain joins TRBV7-2 and TRBJ2-7, with D unresolved. There are 15 residues in the CDR3. V was clipped by 5 bases and J by 2 bases, with 16 bases between them. Germline CDR1 SGHTA, CDR2 FQGNSA. CDR3 amino acids: CASSRRLSDTYEQYF. CDR3 DNA: TGTGCCAGCAGCCGGCGGTTAAGCGATACCTACGAGCAGTACTTC.

This chain uses TRBV7-9 with TRBJ2-1; D is undetermined. V was clipped by 5 bases and J by 8 bases, with 13 bases between them. The germline CDR1 and CDR2 sequences are SEHNR and FQNEAQ (reference sequence). The CDR3 is 13 residues long. Written as DNA, the CDR3 is TGTGCCAGCAGCCTACCCGTCCGAGATGAGCAGTTCTTC. It is translated as CASSLPVRDEQFF.

The J gene is TRBJ2-7, the V gene TRBV7-9; TRBD1 agrees at 7 bases. Germline V CDR1 and CDR2: SEHNR, FQNEAQ (reference sequence). The CDR3 is made up of 16 amino acids. V was clipped by 1 base and J by 6 bases; unmatched bases: 12. CDR3 in DNA: TGTGCCAGCAGCTTAGTAGTGGTGACAGGGCCGTCCGAGCAGTACTTC. It encodes CASSLVVVTGPSEQYF.

The chain carries TRBV27 and TRBJ2-7; 11 positions match TRBD2. Germline CDR1 and CDR2: MNHEY and SMNVEV (reference sequence). The CDR3 contains 16 residues. Trimming cost V 2 bases and J 1 base; bases outside gene matches: 4. CDR3 region: CASSLLAGGSSYEQYF. The CDR3 nucleotides are TGTGCCAGCAGTTTACTAGCGGGAGGTAGTTCCTACGAGCAGTACTTC.

This chain links TRBV6-5 with TRBJ1-1, with 11 nucleotides matching TRBD1. V shed 6 bases and J 5 bases; nucleotides not matched to a gene: 5. This CDR3 contains 14 residues. Germline loops: CDR1 MNHEY, CDR2 SVGAGI. In DNA form, the CDR3 reads TGTGCCAGCAGGCCGGGACAGGGGGGGACTGAAGCTTTCTTT. Amino acids: CASRPGQGGTEAFF.

V is TRBV7-2 and J is TRBJ1-5; D might be TRBD1 (5 bases). Deletions cut 6 bases from V and 7 bases from J, with 19 bases between. The V gene's germline CDR1 is SGHTA and CDR2 FQGNSA. This CDR3 comprises 15 residues. The CDR3 sequence is CASSRGASTGQPQHF. The CDR3 DNA is TGTGCCAGCAGTCGAGGGGCCTCCACGGGACAGCCCCAGCATTTT.

This chain's CDR3 is CASSLALGNTIYF. CDR3 bases: TGTGCCAGCAGCTTAGCTCTCGGAAACACCATATATTTT. The gene calls are TRBV11-2 and TRBJ1-3; no clear D. Trimming cost V 1 base and J 4 bases, with 5 bases left between them. The CDR3 covers 13 residues. Germline V gene lookup returns CDR1 SGHAT and CDR2 FQNNGV.

The chain recombines TRBV24-1 with TRBJ1-2, with D tentatively TRBD1 (6 bases). From germline, CDR1 is KGHDR and CDR2 SFDVKD. The CDR3 spans 13 residues. Trimming shortened V by 9 bases and J by 2 bases, and 12 bases separated the two germline ends. The chain's CDR3 is CATSAGANYGYTF. As DNA, the CDR3 is TGTGCCACCTCCGCAGGGGCGAACTATGGCTACACCTTC.

The rearrangement joins TRBV2 to TRBJ1-2; D gene ambiguous. The V end was cut by 5 bases, the J end by 5 bases, with 18 bases between. The CDR3 is 15 residues long. The germline V gene has CDR1 SNHLY and CDR2 FYNNEI. The CDR3 coding sequence is TGTGCCAGCAGTCCCACAAGGGTCCCCCCGTATGGCTACACCTTC. Residues: CASSPTRVPPYGYTF.

This chain links TRBV28 with TRBJ1-2; the D gene is possibly TRBD1 (6 bases). Germline values: CDR1 MDHEN, CDR2 SYDVKM. Between the trimmed V and J ends, which lost 3 bases and 3 bases, there was a span of 8 bases. The CDR3 consists of 13 residues. CDR3 DNA sequence: TGTGCCAGCAGTTTTGAGGGGGACTATGGCTACACCTTC. The encoded protein is CASSFEGDYGYTF.

The chain joins TRBV28 to TRBJ1-2; possibly TRBD1 for D (6 bases). In germline, CDR1 is MDHEN, CDR2 SYDVKM. Trimming removed 3 bases from V and 6 bases from J, with 11 bases in between. The CDR3 contains 13 residues. The CDR3 DNA is TGTGCCAGCAGTTTGGGCAGGGGAAATGGCTACACCTTC. Translated, it gives CASSLGRGNGYTF.